The rows below give T cell receptor beta chains drawn from one sample of a study of blood T cell repertoires in COVID-19. TCRdb's copy holds only in-frame clones and misses some; the assay was immunoSEQ multiplex PCR. Of some 100,000 clones listed, more than 65% are singletons. The sample consisted of peripheral blood. Receptors originate from a woman in her seventies with acute or convalescent COVID-19. The CDR3 runs from the conserved cysteine through the conserved F or W. Fields, in order: clone size, V gene, J gene, CDR3 protein. The size entry is marked missing in some rows and otherwise reads once, few, many or a size class.

>once|TRBV29-1|TRBJ1-1
CSGTVGVELNTEAFF
>.|TRBV18|TRBJ1-1
CASSEQGQSNTEAFF
>.|TRBV5-1|TRBJ2-5
CASSFLPQGRETQYF
>.|TRBV30|TRBJ2-7
CAWSPLGGEQYF
>.|TRBV5-1|TRBJ1-3
CASSLGQAGDTIYF
>few|TRBV7-2|TRBJ1-2
CASSLAPRGYGYTF
>once|TRBV5-5|TRBJ1-4
CASSLDSGRGSEKLFF
>.|TRBV3-1/TRBV3-2|TRBJ1-2
CASSQTESYGYTF
>.|TRBV6-5|TRBJ1-3
CASSYSTGVGNTIYF
>few|TRBV27|TRBJ1-6
CASQQGLSSPLHF
>.|TRBV30|TRBJ1-2
CAWSVQDWGTVIYGYTF
>.|TRBV11-2|TRBJ1-5
CASSRTGVDQPQHF
>.|TRBV13|TRBJ1-5
CASSLGMAGGQPQHF
>.|TRBV21-1|TRBJ2-4
CASSKQGALTKNIQYF
>.|TRBV18|TRBJ1-2
CASSPLPGTDDGYTF
>.|TRBV5-4|TRBJ1-2
CASSLSAAYGYTF
>.|TRBV5-1|TRBJ2-1
CASRSGGAGNEQFF
>.|TRBV6-4|TRBJ1-2
CASSDSDRDSGYTF
>.|TRBV7-9|TRBJ1-2
CASSSYQGDGYTF
>.|TRBV5-1|TRBJ2-6
CATQVIGGSGANVLTF
>.|TRBV5-1|TRBJ2-1
CASSLNAEFEQFF
>.|TRBV19|TRBJ2-7
CASSNLRGEEQYF
>.|TRBV19|TRBJ2-2
CASSITGGNTGELFF
>once|TRBV14|TRBJ2-5
CASSRRGAGALETQYF
>once|TRBV10-3|TRBJ2-1
CAIREQGANNEQFF
>.|TRBV7-2|TRBJ1-1
CASTLREDTEAFF
>.|TRBV5-8|TRBJ2-1
CASSYRDSSNEQFF
>once|TRBV30|TRBJ1-2
CAWSVLSGADNYGYTF
>.|TRBV7-2|TRBJ2-3
CASSSRLAGADTQYF
>.|TRBV5-1|TRBJ1-1
CASRGQLNTEAFF
>few|TRBV24-1|TRBJ1-2
CATSDWDGQGVGGYTF
>.|TRBV7-3|TRBJ2-1
CASSLRTGQSNEQFF
>.|TRBV9|TRBJ1-3
CASSVAGQGPIGTIYF